This passage covers 18 T cell receptor beta chains from one sample sequenced in a study of memory CD4+ T cells and cytomegalovirus serostatus. Assay: immunoSEQ multiplex PCR; the TCRdb copy retains only in-frame clones and omits some. The sample includes 50,000 or so clones, 82% of them seen just once. The sort gate was single viable CD3+CD4+CD8-CD45RO+ cells for memory CD4+ T cells. Sequenced: memory CD4+ T cells from blood. Receptor source: an adult in good health and CMV-seronegative.

The V and J genes are TRBV5-4 and TRBJ1-4, with a tentative D call TRBD1 (5 bases). V lost 2 bases, J lost 3 bases, and 11 bases lay in between. The CDR3 is 15 amino acids. CDR1 is SGHNT and CDR2 is YYREEE in the germline V gene (reference sequence). CDR3 bases: TGTGCCAGCAGCTTAGCCACAGGAGCTAATGAAAAACTGTTTTTT. As protein: CASSLATGANEKLFF.

This chain links TRBV19 with TRBJ1-1; TRBD1 agrees at 7 bases. CDR3 length: 15 residues. From germline, CDR1 is LNHDA and CDR2 SQIVND (reference sequence). Germline trimming cut 8 bases from V and 0 bases from J; bases unmatched to any gene: 9. The CDR3 loop is CASSKGADLNTEAFF. DNA of the CDR3: TGTGCCAGTTCGAAGGGGGCCGACCTGAACACTGAAGCTTTCTTT.

The chain has TRBV4-2 and TRBJ2-1; the D is unclear. V lost 1 base and J lost 4, with 8 bases in between. The CDR3 extends over 14 amino acids. Germline V gene data show CDR1 as LGHNA and CDR2 as YNFKEQ. The CDR3 spells CASSQVAEYNEQFF. For the CDR3, the DNA is TGTGCCAGCAGCCAAGTCGCGGAGTACAATGAGCAGTTCTTC.

This clone was seen only a few times. The J gene is TRBJ1-2, the V gene TRBV6-1, with no clear D. V lost 2 bases, J lost 5 bases, and 15 bases lay in between. The CDR3 is 15 residues long. Germline V gene sequence: CDR1 MNHNS, CDR2 SASEGT. CDR3 sequence reads: CASSETLLGLYGYTF. The CDR3 DNA sequence: TGTGCCAGCAGTGAAACCCTCCTCGGGCTGTATGGCTACACCTTC.

This chain connects TRBV7-2 to TRBJ2-3; D gene uncertain. CDR3 length: 13 amino acids. CDR1 is SGHTA and CDR2 is FQGNSA in the germline V gene. Trimming removed 2 bases from V and 3 bases from J, with 6 bases in between. CDR3 sequence reads: CASSLSQTDTQYF. The CDR3 nucleotides are TGTGCCAGCAGCTTATCCCAAACAGATACGCAGTATTTT.

This chain joins TRBV5-6 and TRBJ2-7; D remains unclear. The V end lost 3 bases, the J end lost 5 bases, and 18 bases lay between the germline ends. Germline V gene data show CDR1 as SGHDT and CDR2 as YYEEEE. This CDR3 is 15 amino acids long. The CDR3 here is CASSSPTAWGDEQYF. As DNA, the CDR3 is TGTGCCAGCAGCTCACCTACAGCGTGGGGTGACGAGCAGTACTTC.

The rearrangement links TRBV29-1 to TRBJ1-1; 7 nucleotides line up with TRBD1. CDR1 and CDR2 (germline): SQVTM, ANQGSEA. The CDR3 consists of 14 residues. J lost 0 bases, V lost 5 bases, and 6 bases had no gene match. CDR3 bases: TGCAGCGTTAGACAGGGAAACATGAACACTGAAGCTTTCTTT. This sequence encodes CSVRQGNMNTEAFF.

The chain joins TRBV27 to TRBJ2-3; 9 nucleotides match TRBD2. The CDR3 extends over 17 amino acids. Trimming cost V 6 bases and J 2 bases; bases outside gene matches: 12. Germline V gene sequence: CDR1 MNHEY, CDR2 SMNVEV (reference sequence). The CDR3 DNA follows: TGTGCCAGCAGATACGGCGGGGGGGCGGTTAACACAGATACGCAGTATTTT. Residues: CASRYGGGAVNTDTQYF.

The chain couples TRBV5-6 to TRBJ2-6; D unclear. V was clipped by 4 bases and J by 0 bases, with 5 bases between them. Germline assignment: CDR1 SGHDT and CDR2 YYEEEE. The CDR3 extends over 14 amino acids. The chain's CDR3 is CASSPTSGANVLTF. CDR3 sequence (DNA): TGTGCCAGCAGCCCCACCTCTGGGGCCAACGTCCTGACTTTC.

The chain employs TRBV7-9 and TRBJ2-3; TRBD2 matches 7 bases. This CDR3 region has 14 residues. After removal of 5 bases from V and 6 bases from J, the junction contained 8 bases not matched to a gene. Germline V gene sequence: CDR1 SEHNR, CDR2 FQNEAQ (reference sequence). CDR3 coding DNA: TGTGCCAGCAGCCGGACTAGTAGTAAGGATACGCAGTATTTT. Protein: CASSRTSSKDTQYF.

This chain uses TRBV5-1 with TRBJ2-7; no reliable D call. CDR3 length equals 12 residues. V lost 1 base and J 7 bases, leaving 9 bases between the germline ends. Germline loops: CDR1 SGHRS, CDR2 YFSETQ. As DNA, the CDR3 is TGCGCCAGCAGCTTGCGGGTGGGGGAGCAGTACTTC. Encoded protein: CASSLRVGEQYF.

V gene TRBV13 combines with J gene TRBJ2-2, with D possibly TRBD1 on 6 matching bases. V was shortened by 4 bases and J by 5 bases, with 17 bases between the two germline ends. In germline, CDR1 is PRHDT, CDR2 FYEKMQ (reference sequence). The CDR3 consists of 16 residues. The DNA of the CDR3 is TGTGCCAGCAGCTCACTTTGGGGGCGAGGAACCGGGGAGCTGTTTTTT. Translating gives CASSSLWGRGTGELFF.

The genes are TRBV7-9 and TRBJ1-5; TRBD1 matches 9 bases. Trimming at V came to 1 base and at J to 5 bases, leaving 9 bases not matched to a gene. This CDR3 has 17 residues. CDR1 and CDR2 (germline): SEHNR, FQNEAQ (reference sequence). CDR3 region: CASSLEGTGRLHQPQHF. CDR3 in DNA: TGTGCCAGCAGCTTAGAGGGGACAGGGAGGTTGCATCAGCCCCAGCATTTT.

The chain employs TRBV6-1 and TRBJ1-2; 8 bases fit TRBD1. Germline CDR1 reads MNHNS; CDR2 reads SASEGT. The CDR3 spans 14 residues. V gave up 0 bases and J gave up 8 bases; unmatched junction bases: 5. CDR3 coding DNA: TGTGCCAGCAGTGAAGCCCGGACAGGGACCGGCTACACCTTC. Amino acids: CASSEARTGTGYTF.

The chain combines TRBV7-2 with TRBJ2-1; TRBD2 matches 11 bases. Losses at the gene ends were 5 bases for V and 4 bases for J; bases not matched to a gene: 7. The CDR3 runs to 16 residues. Per the germline V gene, CDR1 is SGHTA and CDR2 is FQGNSA. The CDR3 loop reads CASSLTLAGGYNEQFF. The CDR3 region has the DNA TGTGCCAGCAGCCTCACTCTAGCGGGGGGATACAATGAGCAGTTCTTC. The complete variable domain, with remaining parts taken from reference TRBV7-2 and TRBJ2-1, reads GAGVSQSPSNKVTEKGKDVELRCDPISGHTALYWYRQSLGQGLEFLIYFQGNSAPDKSGLPSDRFSAERTGGSVSTLTIQRTQQEDSAVYLCASSLTLAGGYNEQFFGPGTRLTVL.

The chain links TRBV7-9 to TRBJ2-5; no clear D. Trimming cost V 3 bases and J 5 bases, with 7 bases left between them. The CDR3 spans 12 residues. In germline, CDR1 is SEHNR, CDR2 FQNEAQ (reference sequence). The CDR3 bases are TGTGCCAGCAGCTTTCCGAGGGAGACCCAGTACTTC. It codes for CASSFPRETQYF. Full variable domain (outside the CDR3, taken from reference TRBV7-9 and TRBJ2-5): DTGVSQNPRHKITKRGQNVTFRCDPISEHNRLYWYRQTLGQGPEFLTYFQNEAQLEKSRLLSDRFSAERPKGSFSTLEIQRTEQGDSAMYLCASSFPRETQYFGPGTRLLVL.

The chain couples TRBV28 to TRBJ1-3; D is unresolved. V lost 6 bases to trimming and J lost 2 bases, with 5 bases between them. The germline V gene encodes CDR1 MDHEN and CDR2 SYDVKM. The CDR3 is 12 amino acids. The CDR3 bases are TGTGCCAGCAGCGGTACTGGAAACACCATATATTTT. Amino acid sequence: CASSGTGNTIYF.

This clone has a handful of counts. This chain joins TRBV27 and TRBJ1-6, with D hard to call. Germline V gene lookup returns CDR1 MNHEY and CDR2 SMNVEV (reference sequence). This CDR3 spans 13 amino acids. The ends were cut back, 4 bases at V and 13 bases at J, with 14 bases in the middle. The CDR3 DNA reads as TGTGCCAGCAGTTCCAAGGACGGTTACCCCCTCCACTTT. Translated, it gives CASSSKDGYPLHF.